Below, 21 T cell receptor beta chains from the same sample are listed, as sequenced in a study of blood T cell repertoires in COVID-19. TCRdb's table, derived via immunoSEQ multiplex PCR, lists solely in-frame clones and lacks some. In the table there are 100,000 to 120,000 clones, approximately 85% of which are singletons. The sample was peripheral blood. The receptors here all came from a woman aged 55-70 years with COVID-19, enrolled during active disease.

The chain carries TRBV27 and TRBJ1-5; D unresolved. The V end lost 2 bases, the J end lost 0 bases, and 8 bases lay between the germline ends. This CDR3 spans 15 amino acids. In germline, CDR1 is MNHEY, CDR2 SMNVEV (reference sequence). CDR3 sequence: CASSLDGYSNQPQHF. The CDR3 coding sequence is TGTGCCAGCAGTTTAGACGGGTATAGCAATCAGCCCCAGCATTTT.

J is TRBJ1-2 and V is TRBV5-1; TRBD1 agrees at 8 bases. Germline V gene lookup returns CDR1 SGHRS and CDR2 YFSETQ. The CDR3 is 13 amino acids. V dropped 2 bases and J dropped 6; count of bases not matched to a gene: 3. The CDR3 reads CASSFQGADGYTF. CDR3 in DNA: TGCGCCAGCAGCTTCCAGGGGGCGGATGGCTACACCTTC.

The chain combines TRBV19 with TRBJ1-2; weak D call: TRBD1 (5 bases). Trimming left V 3 bases short and J 3 bases short, with 8 bases between. CDR1 is LNHDA, CDR2 SQIVND, per germline (reference sequence). The CDR3 loop spans 13 amino acids. In DNA, the CDR3 is TGTGCCAGTAGTATGGGGCTAGACTATGGCTACACCTTC. Translating it yields CASSMGLDYGYTF.

This chain joins TRBV6-1 and TRBJ1-5, with D tentatively TRBD1 (5 bases). The V and J ends lost 3 bases and 11 bases respectively, with 17 bases between them. The CDR3 loop spans 14 amino acids. From germline, CDR1 is MNHNS and CDR2 SASEGT. CDR3 residues: CASSDQGLVQSQHF. CDR3 in DNA: TGTGCCAGCAGTGATCAGGGATTGGTGCAGTCCCAGCATTTT.

CDR3 nucleotide sequence: TGTGCCAGCAGCGTAGGGCAGGGAATCGATGGCTACACCTTC. Its protein is CASSVGQGIDGYTF. This chain connects TRBV9 to TRBJ1-2, with TRBD1 as a possible D gene (5 bases). CDR3 length equals 14 residues. CDR1 is SGDLS and CDR2 is YYNGEE in the germline V gene. Trimming shortened V by 0 bases and J by 6 bases, and 12 bases separated the two germline ends. Combining the CDR3 with reference TRBV9 and TRBJ1-2 gives the whole variable domain DSGVTQTPKHLITATGQRVTLRCSPRSGDLSVYWYQQSLDQGLQFLIQYYNGEERAKGNILERFSAQQFPDLHSELNLSSLELGDSALYFCASSVGQGIDGYTFGSGTRLTVV.

The V gene is TRBV6-5, the J gene TRBJ1-6; a possible D gene is TRBD1 (6 bases). This CDR3 has 15 residues. The germline V gene has CDR1 MNHEY and CDR2 SVGAGI. Trimming cost V 0 bases and J 8 bases, with 11 bases left between them. CDR3 nucleotide sequence: TGTGCCAGCAGTTACTCGTTGGGGGCTGATTCACCCCTCCACTTT. It codes for CASSYSLGADSPLHF.

The chain links TRBV5-8 to TRBJ2-7; D unclear. V lost 5 bases and J 3 bases, leaving 6 bases between the germline ends. The CDR3 runs 11 residues. Per the germline V gene, CDR1 is SGHTS and CDR2 is YDEGEE. The CDR3 DNA reads as TGTGCCAGCAGTTTGTACTACGAGCAGTACTTC. Its translation: CASSLYYEQYF.

This chain connects TRBV27 to TRBJ2-2; the D is unclear. V lost 8 bases, J lost 3 bases, and 13 bases lay in between. Germline V gene sequence: CDR1 MNHEY, CDR2 SMNVEV (reference sequence). The CDR3 spans 14 residues. CDR3 region: CASRTGLDTGELFF. The CDR3 nucleotides read TGTGCCAGCCGCACCGGGTTGGACACCGGGGAGCTGTTTTTT.

CDR3 loop: CASRVTDIYGYTF. CDR3 coding DNA: TGTGCCAGCAGAGTTACAGACATCTATGGCTACACCTTC. The gene calls are TRBV6-5 and TRBJ1-2; D ambiguous. V gave up 6 bases and J gave up 4 bases, with 12 bases separating them. The CDR3 has 13 residues. Germline values: CDR1 MNHEY, CDR2 SVGAGI.

The chain couples TRBV21-1 to TRBJ2-6; the table calls TRBD1, which could not be checked here. TRBV21-1 is a recognized pseudogene. This CDR3 comprises 17 residues. The CDR3 reads CASSKVNRGPLSNVLTF. The CDR3 DNA is TGTGCCAGCAGCAAAGTAAACAGGGGACCTTTAAGCAACGTCCTGACTTTC.

The chain has TRBV5-1 and TRBJ1-5; no firm D call. Trimming removed 0 bases at V and 7 bases at J, with 20 bases between. Germline V gene data show CDR1 as SGHRS and CDR2 as YFSETQ. The CDR3 is 17 amino acids. Here the CDR3 reads CASSLGPLEGGNQPQHF. In DNA form, the CDR3 reads TGCGCCAGCAGCTTGGGACCTCTTGAAGGAGGGAACCAGCCCCAGCATTTT.

The genes are TRBV4-1 and TRBJ1-2; D may be TRBD1 (6 bases). Looked up from germline, CDR1 is MGHRA and CDR2 is YSYEKL. This CDR3 contains 15 residues. Deletions cut 4 bases from V and 5 bases from J, with 17 bases between. The CDR3 region is CASSPHEGVNYGYTF. The DNA of the CDR3 is TGCGCCAGCAGCCCCCACGAGGGGGTGAATTATGGCTACACCTTC.

CDR3 loop: CATSEGAMQYF. As DNA, the CDR3 is TGTGCCACCAGTGAGGGGGCAATGCAGTACTTC. This chain joins TRBV24-1 and TRBJ2-7, with D possibly being TRBD1 (6 bases). V lost 4 bases, J lost 9 bases, and 9 bases lay in between. Per germline, CDR1 KGHDR and CDR2 SFDVKD. The CDR3 has 11 residues.

V gene TRBV11-1 combines with J gene TRBJ1-2, with a possible D match to TRBD1 (5 bases). The CDR3 totals 14 residues. CDR1 is SGHAT, CDR2 FQDESV, per germline (reference sequence). V was clipped by 0 bases and J by 4 bases, with 9 bases between them. In nucleotides, the CDR3 is TGTGCCAGCAGCTTAGCCCCGACAGTCTATGGCTACACCTTC. This gives the protein CASSLAPTVYGYTF.

This clone was seen a handful of times. This rearrangement joins TRBV14 to TRBJ1-2, with a tentative D call TRBD1 (6 bases). CDR1 is SGHDN and CDR2 is FVKESK in the germline V gene. V shed 1 base and J shed 4 bases, with 16 bases lying between them. The CDR3 length is 16 residues. The CDR3 nucleotides are TGTGCCAGCAGCCAAGCGGAGACAGGACGACTCTATGGCTACACCTTC. Translation: CASSQAETGRLYGYTF.

The genes are TRBV12-3 or TRBV12-4 and TRBJ1-2; D perhaps matches TRBD1 (6 bases). There are 13 residues in the CDR3. Trimming pared 6 bases from V and 5 bases from J, leaving 13 bases between. The CDR3 loop reads CASRRGRVYGYTF. For the CDR3, the DNA is TGTGCCAGCAGGAGGGGGAGAGTGTATGGCTACACCTTC.

The J gene is TRBJ2-7, the V gene TRBV5-5, with 10 bases lining up with TRBD1. Germline-derived CDR1 and CDR2 are SGHKS and YYEKEE (reference sequence). There are 14 residues in the CDR3. Trimming at V came to 3 bases and at J to 5 bases, leaving 5 bases not matched to a gene. This CDR3 is CASSWTGGLNEQYF. As DNA, the CDR3 is TGTGCCAGCAGCTGGACAGGGGGTCTCAACGAGCAGTACTTC.

The chain couples TRBV7-3 to TRBJ2-1; D is perhaps TRBD2 (6 bases). Germline V gene sequence: CDR1 SGHTA, CDR2 FQGTGA. Deletions cut 5 bases from V and 7 bases from J, with 15 bases between. CDR3 length: 14 residues. CDR3 protein: CASSPGGGKNEQFF. CDR3 nucleotides: TGTGCCAGCAGCCCCGGGGGAGGAAAAAATGAGCAGTTCTTC.

The genes are TRBV6-6 and TRBJ2-5; 11 nucleotides line up with TRBD2. The ends lost 6 bases at V and 5 bases at J; junction bases unmatched: 8. The CDR3 has 15 residues. Per the germline V gene, CDR1 is MNHNY and CDR2 is SVGAGI (reference sequence). The CDR3 is CASSSVAGGGETQYF. CDR3 coding DNA: TGTGCCAGCAGCTCCGTAGCGGGGGGGGGTGAGACCCAGTACTTC.

The rearrangement links TRBV7-9 to TRBJ1-2; weak D call: TRBD1 (5 bases). V gave up 5 bases and J gave up 3 bases, with 13 bases separating them. Germline V gene lookup returns CDR1 SEHNR and CDR2 FQNEAQ (reference sequence). CDR3 length: 14 residues. Here the CDR3 reads CASSRGLGDYGYTF. As DNA, the CDR3 is TGTGCCAGCAGCCGGGGACTGGGCGACTATGGCTACACCTTC. The variable domain in full, with the rest retrieved from reference TRBV7-9 and TRBJ1-2, is DTGVSQNPRHKITKRGQNVTFRCDPISEHNRLYWYRQTLGQGPEFLTYFQNEAQLEKSRLLSDRFSAERPKGSFSTLEIQRTEQGDSAMYLCASSRGLGDYGYTFGSGTRLTVV.

This clone was seen only once. Distinct nucleotide sequences in the sample also encode this CDR3. The V and J genes are TRBV7-9 and TRBJ2-7; 8 bases agree with TRBD1. CDR3 size: 13 residues. The germline V gene encodes CDR1 SEHNR and CDR2 FQNEAQ (reference sequence). The V and J ends lost 5 bases and 4 bases, in that order; junction bases with no gene match: 4. The CDR3 protein is CASSPGGPYEQYF. The CDR3 bases are TGTGCCAGCAGCCCAGGGGGCCCTTACGAGCAGTACTTC.